Included here is one T cell receptor beta chain sequence, with context. Its cognate antigen is unknown. Naive CD8 cells comprised CD45RO-negative, CCR7-positively selected cells, excluding terminally differentiated effector memory CD45RA+ cells. The CDR3 length is 14 residues. Trimming cost V 2 bases and J 2 bases, with 8 bases left between them. Looked up from germline, CDR1 is SGHAT and CDR2 is FQNNGV. The assay was carried out at the deep level. DNA at about 210 ng, about 30,000 T cell genomes, went into sorted-subset replicate PCRs. Profiling relied on immunoSEQ multiplex PCR, and the TCRdb table lists in-frame clones only, not all of them. The sample contains over 2,000,000 clones, about 94% of which appear only once. This record comes from a study of shared clonotypes between healthy human individuals. Findings and limits, study-wide: Only blood was sampled; tissue repertoires likely differ. As a rule, naive subsets had a larger estimated richness than memory subsets.

Sequencing was carried out using naive CD8+ T cells from PBMCs. This sequence was found in a man aged 18 to 35 in good health. Some clones in this sample may be carry-over from other donors' samples. This rearrangement joins TRBV11-2 to TRBJ2-3, with unresolved D. The DNA of the CDR3 is TGTGCCAGCAGCTTATGGGCAGTCACAGATACGCAGTATTTT. It translates to CASSLWAVTDTQYF.